The subject of this entry is one T cell receptor (beta chain). The data belong to a study of cytomegalovirus exposure and HLA in healthy donors. This table comes from immunoSEQ multiplex PCR, and its TCRdb copy is limited to in-frame clones, with some not included. The profile shows about 280,000 clones, 70% to 90% of them singletons. Unmatched junction bases numbered 8, after V lost 3 bases and J lost 9 bases. CDR1 and CDR2 from the germline V gene are SNHLY and FYNNEI. CDR3 length equals 16 residues. Sequencing input: PBMCs. This receptor was taken from a woman aged 18 to 35 in good health and CMV-seronegative. This chain uses TRBV2 with TRBJ2-1; 13 bases match TRBD2. The CDR3 DNA sequence: TGTGCCAGCAGTGATGGACTAGCGGGAGCTGTAAGTGAGCAGTTCTTC. This gives the protein CASSDGLAGAVSEQFF.